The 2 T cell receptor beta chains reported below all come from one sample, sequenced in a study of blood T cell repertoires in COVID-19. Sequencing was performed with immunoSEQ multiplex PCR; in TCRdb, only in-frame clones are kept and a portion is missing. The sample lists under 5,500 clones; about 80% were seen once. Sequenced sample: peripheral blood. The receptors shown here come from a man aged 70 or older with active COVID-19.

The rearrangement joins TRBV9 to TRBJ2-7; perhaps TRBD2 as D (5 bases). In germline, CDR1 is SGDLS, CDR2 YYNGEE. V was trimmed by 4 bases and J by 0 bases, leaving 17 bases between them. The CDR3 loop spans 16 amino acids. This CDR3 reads CASSPRGRGNSYEQYF. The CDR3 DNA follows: TGTGCCAGCAGCCCCCGAGGGAGAGGGAACTCCTACGAGCAGTACTTC.

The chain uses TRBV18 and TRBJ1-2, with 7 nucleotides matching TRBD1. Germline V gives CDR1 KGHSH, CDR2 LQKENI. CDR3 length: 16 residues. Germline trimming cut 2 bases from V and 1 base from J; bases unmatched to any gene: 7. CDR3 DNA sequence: TGTGCCAGCTCACCAGCCGGGACAGCGATTAACTATGGCTACACCTTC. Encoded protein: CASSPAGTAINYGYTF.